This T cell receptor beta chain was identified in a study of T cell responses to AZD1222 COVID-19 vaccine. Regarding the study as a whole: Baseline seropositives among AZD1222 recipients totaled only 5 to 7. Mostly white British, mostly female donors; authors suggested clonal diversity may be underestimated. A rise in Spike-specific TCR breadth and depth followed two AZD1222 doses.

This CDR3 has 14 residues. CDR1 is LNHNV and CDR2 is YYDKDF in the germline V gene (reference sequence). V shed 3 bases and J shed 2 bases, with 9 bases lying between them. On this clone itself: Its antigen is undetermined.

TCRdb's copy holds only in-frame clones and misses some; the assay was immunoSEQ multiplex PCR. The repertoire includes 90,000 to 120,000 clones, 85% to 90% of them detected once, and roughly 3% sits in the top ten. The J gene is TRBJ2-3, the V gene TRBV15; a possible D gene is TRBD2 (6 bases). The TCR sequence derives from an adult in good health. This sample comprised peripheral blood, obtained on day 0 of AZD1222 vaccination. The CDR3 spells CATSRGLFTDTQYF. The CDR3, as DNA: TGTGCCACCAGCAGGGGACTCTTCACAGATACGCAGTATTTT.